The 17 T cell receptor beta chains given below trace back to one sample, sequenced in a study of T cell responses to AZD1222 COVID-19 vaccine. Clones were read by immunoSEQ multiplex PCR, and TCRdb kept only the in-frame ones, dropping some. The sample has approximately 100,000 clones; just over 90% are singletons. The specimen comprised peripheral blood, sampled 28 days after the second AZD1222 dose. The receptor set was obtained from an adult who received the AZD1222 COVID-19 vaccine.

The chain recombines TRBV19 with TRBJ2-3; D unclear. The V end lost 3 bases, the J end lost 0 bases, and 13 bases lay between the germline ends. From germline, CDR1 is LNHDA and CDR2 SQIVND (reference sequence). The CDR3 consists of 16 residues. The CDR3: CASSISGTPSTDTQYF. CDR3 nucleotides: TGTGCCAGTAGTATTTCAGGAACGCCTAGCACAGATACGCAGTATTTT.

This rearrangement joins TRBV5-6 to TRBJ1-5, with TRBD1 as a possible D gene (6 bases). CDR1 is SGHDT and CDR2 is YYEEEE in the germline V gene. CDR3 length: 15 amino acids. V lost 5 bases and J 1 base, leaving 13 bases between the germline ends. For the CDR3, the DNA is TGTGCCAGCAGGCCGGACAGTTTAAGCAATCAGCCCCAGCATTTT. Translation: CASRPDSLSNQPQHF.

V and J are TRBV5-5 and TRBJ2-5; D unresolved. V was trimmed by 1 base and J by 3 bases, leaving 1 base between them. Germline CDR1 and CDR2: SGHKS and YYEKEE (reference sequence). The CDR3 has 11 amino acids. CDR3 residues: CASSLKETQYF. The CDR3 bases are TGTGCCAGCAGCTTGAAAGAGACCCAGTACTTC.

This clone appeared once. The gene calls are TRBV6-5 and TRBJ1-1, with a tentative D call TRBD1 (5 bases). In germline, CDR1 is MNHEY, CDR2 SVGAGI. V lost 2 bases and J 3 bases, leaving 10 bases between the germline ends. There are 14 residues in the CDR3. The CDR3 coding sequence is TGTGCCAGCAGTTACGGGGGGGAGGACACTGAAGCTTTCTTT. Amino acid sequence: CASSYGGEDTEAFF.

V is TRBV11-2 and J is TRBJ2-5, with D unresolved. Germline V lookup: CDR1 SGHAT, CDR2 FQNNGV. The CDR3 length is 13 residues. V was cut by 5 bases and J by 3 bases, with 10 bases left in between. CDR3 in amino acids: CASSAVVKETQYF. Here the CDR3 DNA reads TGTGCCAGCAGCGCGGTGGTGAAAGAGACCCAGTACTTC.

This sequence joins TRBV27 and TRBJ2-3; TRBD1 is a possible D gene (6 bases). The V end lost 8 bases, the J end lost 5 bases, and 17 bases lay between the germline ends. CDR1 MNHEY and CDR2 SMNVEV come from the germline V gene (reference sequence). The CDR3 is 14 amino acids. The CDR3 region is CASRKTGTGDTQYF. As DNA, the CDR3 is TGTGCCAGCCGTAAGACAGGCACCGGAGATACGCAGTATTTT.

The gene calls are TRBV30 and TRBJ2-7; D is possibly TRBD1 (6 bases). Trimming removed 0 bases from V and 2 bases from J, with 11 bases in between. The CDR3 runs to 14 residues. Germline CDR1 and CDR2: GTSNPN and SVGIG (reference sequence). As DNA, the CDR3 is TGTGCCTGGAGTGTAAAGGGGGTCACCTACGAGCAGTACTTC. Amino acids: CAWSVKGVTYEQYF. The full variable domain, its missing parts supplied by reference TRBV30 and TRBJ2-7, is SQTIHQWPATLVQPVGSPLSLECTVEGTSNPNLYWYRQAAGRGLQLLFYSVGIGQISSEVPQNLSASRPQDRQFILSSKKLLLSDSGFYLCAWSVKGVTYEQYFGPGTRLTVT.

The chain couples TRBV7-8 to TRBJ2-3, with D tentatively TRBD1 (5 bases). Germline V gene data show CDR1 as SGHVS and CDR2 as FQNEAQ. The CDR3 has 14 amino acids. Trimming removed 5 bases from V and 3 bases from J, with 12 bases in between. In DNA, the CDR3 is TGTGCCAGCAGCCTCGGACACCTTACAGATACGCAGTATTTT. Amino acid sequence: CASSLGHLTDTQYF.

This CDR3 reads CASSRSGAGETQYF. For the CDR3, the DNA is TGTGCCAGCAGCCGGTCTGGGGCAGGGGAGACCCAGTACTTC. This chain joins TRBV5-5 and TRBJ2-5, with a weak D call TRBD1 (5 bases). Trimming removed 4 bases at V and 5 bases at J, with 15 bases between. Germline V lookup: CDR1 SGHKS, CDR2 YYEKEE (reference sequence). The CDR3 loop spans 14 amino acids.

This clone has more than one count but fewer than ten. The V and J genes are TRBV7-2 and TRBJ2-2, with 7 bases matching TRBD1. Germline trimming cut 0 bases from V and 5 bases from J; bases unmatched to any gene: 6. Germline V gene lookup returns CDR1 SGHTA and CDR2 FQGNSA. This CDR3 spans 16 amino acids. The CDR3 region is CASSLAGGSVTGELFF. CDR3 DNA sequence: TGTGCCAGCAGCTTAGCAGGGGGCTCGGTTACCGGGGAGCTGTTTTTT.

The chain has TRBV28 and TRBJ1-5; TRBD1 matches at 7 bases. V trimming: 6 bases; J trimming: 3 bases; junction bases outside the gene matches: 8. Per germline, CDR1 MDHEN and CDR2 SYDVKM. This CDR3 has 15 amino acids. CDR3 bases: TGTGCCAGCAGGCGCCGGGACAGCAACAATCAGCCCCAGCATTTT. The encoded protein is CASRRRDSNNQPQHF.

The rearrangement uses TRBV6-5 and TRBJ1-2, with 12 bases identical to TRBD1. V lost 6 bases, J lost 4 bases, and 6 bases stayed unmatched. Germline lookup yields CDR1 MNHEY and CDR2 SVGAGI. This CDR3 region has 15 residues. The CDR3 DNA sequence: TGTGCCAGCAGATTCCGGGACAGGGGGCTCTATGGCTACACCTTC. Its translation: CASRFRDRGLYGYTF.

The chain is built from TRBV6-1 and TRBJ2-7; the D is unclear. Germline-derived CDR1 and CDR2 are MNHNS and SASEGT. The CDR3 length is 14 residues. V lost 1 base and J lost 6, with 13 bases in between. The CDR3 region has the DNA TGTGCCAGCAGTGAAGTTGGGGATCCGCGCGAGCAGTACTTC. Translated: CASSEVGDPREQYF.

The chain joins TRBV5-1 to TRBJ1-6; unclear D gene. Germline V gene sequence: CDR1 SGHRS, CDR2 YFSETQ. The CDR3 is 16 amino acids. The V and J ends lost 0 bases and 2 bases respectively, with 9 bases between them. The CDR3 DNA reads as TGCGCCAGCAGCTTGGTAGTGGGAGCCTATAATTCACCCCTCCACTTT. This gives the protein CASSLVVGAYNSPLHF. Full variable domain (missing parts from reference TRBV5-1 and TRBJ1-6): KAGVTQTPRYLIKTRGQQVTLSCSPISGHRSVSWYQQTPGQGLQFLFEYFSETQRNKGNFPGRFSGRQFSNSRSEMNVSTLELGDSALYLCASSLVVGAYNSPLHFGNGTRLTVT.

The chain links TRBV19 to TRBJ1-1; D is unclear. The CDR3 is 14 residues long. V was pared by 5 bases and J by 1 base, with 11 bases between. Germline V lookup: CDR1 LNHDA, CDR2 SQIVND (reference sequence). The CDR3 is CASSPTWANTEAFF. The CDR3 region has the DNA TGTGCCAGTAGTCCGACCTGGGCGAACACTGAAGCTTTCTTT.

This clone was seen only once. The chain recombines TRBV7-2 with TRBJ1-5; weak D call: TRBD1 (6 bases). The germline V gene encodes CDR1 SGHTA and CDR2 FQGNSA. The CDR3 contains 14 residues. Between the trimmed V and J ends, which lost 5 bases and 1 base, there was a span of 9 bases. The CDR3 sequence is CASSQTGSNQPQHF. In DNA, the CDR3 is TGTGCCAGCAGCCAAACAGGGAGCAATCAGCCCCAGCATTTT. The variable domain in full, completed from reference TRBV7-2 and TRBJ1-5, reads GAGVSQSPSNKVTEKGKDVELRCDPISGHTALYWYRQSLGQGLEFLIYFQGNSAPDKSGLPSDRFSAERTGGSVSTLTIQRTQQEDSAVYLCASSQTGSNQPQHFGDGTRLSIL.

J is TRBJ2-6 and V is TRBV18; no clear D. The germline V gene has CDR1 KGHSH and CDR2 LQKENI. Between the trimmed V and J ends, which lost 6 bases and 0 bases, there was a span of 6 bases. The CDR3 contains 14 residues. The CDR3 is CASSSLSGANVLTF. The CDR3 region has the DNA TGTGCCAGCTCTTCCCTCTCTGGGGCCAACGTCCTGACTTTC.